The entry below gives a single T cell receptor (beta chain) sequence along with its context. CDR3 size: 19 residues. Deletions cut 0 bases from V and 0 bases from J, with 20 bases between. Germline values: CDR1 DFQATT, CDR2 SNEGSKA (reference sequence). This specimen belongs to a study of blood T cells in healthy people across ages. Next came a second PCR, run for about 6 to 12 cycles, which used a sample-barcoded 5' primer along with a J-beta primer mix. TCRdb passed the 5' RACE reads through MiXCR, listing each CDR3 protein once. Here the sample spans about 1.1 million distinct CDR3 sequences, under 40% being singletons.

What was sequenced was blood. This chain joins TRBV20-1 and TRBJ1-4, with D unclear. This receptor was taken from a man aged 18 to 29 in good health. As DNA, the CDR3 is TGCAGTGCTAGAGATGGCCGGGAGAGTGCCCCTTCAACTAATGAAAAACTGTTTTTT. The encoded protein is CSARDGRESAPSTNEKLFF.